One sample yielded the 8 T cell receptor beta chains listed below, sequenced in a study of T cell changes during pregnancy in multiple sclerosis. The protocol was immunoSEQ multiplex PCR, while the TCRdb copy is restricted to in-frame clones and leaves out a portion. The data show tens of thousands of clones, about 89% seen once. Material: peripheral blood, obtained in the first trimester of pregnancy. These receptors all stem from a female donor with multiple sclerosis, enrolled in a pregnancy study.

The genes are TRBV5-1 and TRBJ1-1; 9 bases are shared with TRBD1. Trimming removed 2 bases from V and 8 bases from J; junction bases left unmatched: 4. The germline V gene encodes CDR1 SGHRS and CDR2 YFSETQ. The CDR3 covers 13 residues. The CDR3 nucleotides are TGCGCCAGCAGCTTCGGGACAGGGAAAGAAGCTTTCTTT. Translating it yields CASSFGTGKEAFF.

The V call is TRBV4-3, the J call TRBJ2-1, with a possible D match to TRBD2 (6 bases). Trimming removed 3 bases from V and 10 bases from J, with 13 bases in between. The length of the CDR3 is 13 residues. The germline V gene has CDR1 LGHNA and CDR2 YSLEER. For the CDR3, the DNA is TGCGCCAGCAGCCACCTCGGGACTCCCGAGCAGTTCTTC. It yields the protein CASSHLGTPEQFF.

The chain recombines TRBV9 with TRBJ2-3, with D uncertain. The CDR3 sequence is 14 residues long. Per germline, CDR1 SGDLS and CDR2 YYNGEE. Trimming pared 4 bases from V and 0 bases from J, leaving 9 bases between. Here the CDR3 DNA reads TGTGCCAGCAGCCCCCCCCGGAGCACAGATACGCAGTATTTT. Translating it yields CASSPPRSTDTQYF.

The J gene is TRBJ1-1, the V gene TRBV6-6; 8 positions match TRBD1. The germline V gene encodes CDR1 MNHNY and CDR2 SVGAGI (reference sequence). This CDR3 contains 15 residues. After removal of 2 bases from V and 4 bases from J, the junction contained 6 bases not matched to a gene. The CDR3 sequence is CASSYAGQASTEAFF. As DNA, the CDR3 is TGTGCCAGCAGTTACGCGGGACAGGCTAGCACTGAAGCTTTCTTT.

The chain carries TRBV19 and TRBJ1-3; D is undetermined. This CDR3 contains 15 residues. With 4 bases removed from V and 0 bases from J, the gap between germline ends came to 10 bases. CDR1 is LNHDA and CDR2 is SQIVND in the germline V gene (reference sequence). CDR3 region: CASSTTGYSGNTIYF. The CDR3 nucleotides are TGTGCCAGTAGTACTACCGGGTACTCTGGAAACACCATATATTTT.

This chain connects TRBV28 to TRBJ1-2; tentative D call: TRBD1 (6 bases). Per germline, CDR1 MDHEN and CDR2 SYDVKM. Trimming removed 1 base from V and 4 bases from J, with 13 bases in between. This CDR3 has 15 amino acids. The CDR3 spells CASSLLVGGLYGYTF. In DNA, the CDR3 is TGTGCCAGCAGTTTATTAGTCGGGGGGCTCTATGGCTACACCTTC.

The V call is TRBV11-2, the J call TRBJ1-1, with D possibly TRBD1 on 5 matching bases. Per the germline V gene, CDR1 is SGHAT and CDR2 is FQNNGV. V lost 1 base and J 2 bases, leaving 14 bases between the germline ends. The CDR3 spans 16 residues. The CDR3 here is CASSLVRTGLNTEAFF. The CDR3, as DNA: TGTGCCAGCAGCTTAGTCCGAACGGGACTTAACACTGAAGCTTTCTTT.

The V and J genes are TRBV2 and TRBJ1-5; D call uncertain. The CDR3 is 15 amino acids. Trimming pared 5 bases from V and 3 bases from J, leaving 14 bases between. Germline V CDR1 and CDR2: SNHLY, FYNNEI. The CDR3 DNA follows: TGTGCCAGCAGTCCTACAGTGTTCAACAATCAGCCCCAGCATTTT. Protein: CASSPTVFNNQPQHF.